The T cell receptor (beta chain) described here comes from a study of blood T cell repertoires in COVID-19. Study-wide background: Researchers got acute and convalescent COVID-19 samples from the United States, Italy and Spain. T cells, B-cell-depleted T cells, or PBMCs provided the cDNA or gDNA that served as material.

The CDR3 length is 14 residues. V lost 5 bases and J lost 4; bases outside the gene matches: 6. The V gene's germline CDR1 is SEHNR and CDR2 FQNEAQ (reference sequence). Methods used by the authors: Estimation of nucleated cell counts was performed using reference gene primer amplification. This table comes from immunoSEQ multiplex PCR, and its TCRdb copy is limited to in-frame clones, with some not included. V and J calls and clone size are copied from that table; D and trimming were computed from the DNA. Counted here are 650,000 to 800,000 clones, 90% occurring once; the ten biggest clones make up approximately 0.25%.

Specimen: peripheral blood. The rearrangement joins TRBV7-9 to TRBJ1-2, with 8 bases that match TRBD1. This clonotype originated in a woman between 18 and 29 years old with acute or convalescent COVID-19. The CDR3 protein is CASSPRTGLYGYTF. The DNA for the CDR3 is TGTGCCAGCAGCCCCCGGACAGGGCTCTATGGCTACACCTTC. Using reference TRBV7-9 and TRBJ1-2 for the parts outside the CDR3, the full variable domain is DTGVSQNPRHKITKRGQNVTFRCDPISEHNRLYWYRQTLGQGPEFLTYFQNEAQLEKSRLLSDRFSAERPKGSFSTLEIQRTEQGDSAMYLCASSPRTGLYGYTFGSGTRLTVV.